This entry concerns a single T cell receptor (beta chain). Its antigen is unknown. Germline V CDR1 and CDR2: SGHVS, FQNEAQ. The CDR3 sequence is 16 residues long. V lost 5 bases, J lost 1 base, and 17 bases lay in between. These data belong to a study of a mutant IDH1 vaccine in newly diagnosed glioma. Study information: Prior therapy was radiotherapy, temozolomide, or both; most received both.

Clones were read by immunoSEQ multiplex PCR, and TCRdb kept only the in-frame ones, dropping some. This sample has some 90,000 clones; around 80% occur once, and the top ten carry about 5.1%. Stated time point: baseline, week 1 (first vaccination visit). Indicated treatment: pre-vaccination baseline after standard-of-care therapy. Study-level points and caveats: A vaccine-induced immune response developed in roughly 93% of the patients.

The rearrangement joins TRBV7-8 to TRBJ1-2, with D maybe TRBD1 (6 bases). This TCR derives from a man aged 35-49 years with glioma. Some clones in this sample may be carry-over from other donors' samples. The starting material was PBMCs, obtained from a glioma patient treated with radiotherapy, temozolomide or both. This CDR3 reads CASSLGGAGLNYGYTF. Written as DNA, the CDR3 is TGTGCCAGCAGCCTAGGGGGGGCAGGGCTTAACTATGGCTACACCTTC.